This record covers a single T cell receptor beta chain. What it binds is unknown. Its ends do not fully match the called genes, so a read error is possible. Other nucleotide sequences from this sample produce the same CDR3. In germline, CDR1 is MNHEY, CDR2 SVGAGI. The CDR3 is 15 amino acids. The sample belongs to a study of T cell clones after liver transplantation. In the study overall: Graft-donor-reactive sequences were compared with third-party-reactive TCRbeta sequences from pre-transplant mixed lymphocyte reactions. Three of eight recipients were HCV-positive; others had non-autoimmune, non-viral indications. General study points: A significant post-transplant drop in circulating graft-donor-reactive CD4 TCRbeta sequences occurred in most of the 8 subjects. Graft donor-reactive T cells possibly entered the graft instead of undergoing deletion.

Profiling relied on immunoSEQ multiplex PCR, and the TCRdb table lists in-frame clones only, not all of them. This table holds tens of thousands of clones, about 71% found once. The sample here was CD4+ T cells from blood, taken at the approximately 16-month timepoint. This clonotype was sampled from a human patient who received a liver transplant. The graft donor may account for some of the T cells. The chain employs TRBV6-5 and TRBJ2-7; D is ambiguous. The DNA of the CDR3 is TGTGCCAGCAGTTACTCGTCATCTGCCCCCTACGAACAGTACTTC. Translated: CASSYSSSAPYEQYF.